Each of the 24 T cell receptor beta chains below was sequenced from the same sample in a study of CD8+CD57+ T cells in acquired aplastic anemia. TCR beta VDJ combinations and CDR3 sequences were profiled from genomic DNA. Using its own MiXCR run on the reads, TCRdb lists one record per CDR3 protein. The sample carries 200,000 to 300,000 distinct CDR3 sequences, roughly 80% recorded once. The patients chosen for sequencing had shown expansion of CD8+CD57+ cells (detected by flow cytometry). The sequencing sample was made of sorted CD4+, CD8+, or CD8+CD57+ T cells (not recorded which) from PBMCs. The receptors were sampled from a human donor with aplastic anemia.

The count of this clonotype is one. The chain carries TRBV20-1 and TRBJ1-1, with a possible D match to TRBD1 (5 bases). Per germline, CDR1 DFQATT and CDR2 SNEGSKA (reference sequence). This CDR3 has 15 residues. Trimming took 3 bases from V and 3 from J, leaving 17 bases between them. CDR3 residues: CSASRSAGNYTEAFF. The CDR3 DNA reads TGCAGTGCTAGTCGATCGGCAGGGAACTACACTGAAGCTTTCTTT.

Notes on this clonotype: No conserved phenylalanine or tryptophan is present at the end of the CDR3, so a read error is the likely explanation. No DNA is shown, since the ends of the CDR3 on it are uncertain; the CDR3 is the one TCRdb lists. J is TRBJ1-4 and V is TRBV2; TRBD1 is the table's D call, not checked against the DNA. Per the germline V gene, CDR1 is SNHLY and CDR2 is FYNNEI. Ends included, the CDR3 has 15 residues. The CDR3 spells CASGDGVTDTQYLCP.

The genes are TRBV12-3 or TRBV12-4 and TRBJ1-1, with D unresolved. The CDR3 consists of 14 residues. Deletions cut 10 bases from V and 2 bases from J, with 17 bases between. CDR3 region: CATSSYSINTEAFF. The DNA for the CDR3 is TGTGCCACCAGCAGTTACAGCATCAACACTGAAGCTTTCTTT.

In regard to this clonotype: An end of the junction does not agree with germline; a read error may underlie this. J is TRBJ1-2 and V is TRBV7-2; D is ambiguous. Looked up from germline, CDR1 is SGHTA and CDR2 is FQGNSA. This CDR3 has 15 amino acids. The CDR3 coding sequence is TGTGTCAGCAGCTGGAGAGAGGGCTCAAACTATGGCTACACCTTC. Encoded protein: CVSSWREGSNYGYTF.

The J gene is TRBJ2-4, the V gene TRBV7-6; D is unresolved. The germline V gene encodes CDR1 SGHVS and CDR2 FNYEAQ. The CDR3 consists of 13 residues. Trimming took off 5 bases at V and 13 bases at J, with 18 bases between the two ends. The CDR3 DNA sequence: TGTGCCAGCAGCGCAGTGTACCACGAGAACCAGTACTTC. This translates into CASSAVYHENQYF.

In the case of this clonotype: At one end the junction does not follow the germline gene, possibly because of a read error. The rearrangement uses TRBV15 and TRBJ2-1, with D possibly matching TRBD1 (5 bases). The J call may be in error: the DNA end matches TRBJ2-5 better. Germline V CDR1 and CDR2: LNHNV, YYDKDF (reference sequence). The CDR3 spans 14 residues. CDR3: CATSRARVQEAQYF. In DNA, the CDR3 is TGTGCCACCAGCAGGGCCAGGGTGCAAGAGGCCCAGTACTTC.

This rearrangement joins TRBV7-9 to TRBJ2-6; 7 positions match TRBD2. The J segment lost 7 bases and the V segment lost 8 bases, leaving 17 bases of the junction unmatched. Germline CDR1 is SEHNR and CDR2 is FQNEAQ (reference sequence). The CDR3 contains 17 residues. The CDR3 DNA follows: TGTGCCAGCCCGGTAGGGAGGGTGCCCTCGGGCGCCAACGTCCTGACTTTC. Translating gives CASPVGRVPSGANVLTF.

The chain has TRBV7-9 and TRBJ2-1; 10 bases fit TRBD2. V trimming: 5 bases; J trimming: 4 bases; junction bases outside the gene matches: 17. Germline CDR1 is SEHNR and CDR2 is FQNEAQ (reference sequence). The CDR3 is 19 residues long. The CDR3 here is CASSPLRGRSGGGYNEQFF. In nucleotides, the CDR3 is TGTGCCAGCAGCCCTCTACGGGGGAGGAGCGGGGGGGGGTACAATGAGCAGTTCTTC. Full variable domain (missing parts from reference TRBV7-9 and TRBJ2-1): DTGVSQNPRHKITKRGQNVTFRCDPISEHNRLYWYRQTLGQGPEFLTYFQNEAQLEKSRLLSDRFSAERPKGSFSTLEIQRTEQGDSAMYLCASSPLRGRSGGGYNEQFFGPGTRLTVL.

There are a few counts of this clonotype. The CDR3, as DNA: TGTGCCACCAGCAGAAGGACAGGGGCAAACTATGGCTACACCTTC. This gives the protein CATSRRTGANYGYTF. The V call is TRBV15, the J call TRBJ1-2; 9 bases map to TRBD1. Germline trimming cut 2 bases from V and 2 bases from J; bases unmatched to any gene: 3. This CDR3 has 15 amino acids. Germline-derived CDR1 and CDR2 are LNHNV and YYDKDF (reference sequence).

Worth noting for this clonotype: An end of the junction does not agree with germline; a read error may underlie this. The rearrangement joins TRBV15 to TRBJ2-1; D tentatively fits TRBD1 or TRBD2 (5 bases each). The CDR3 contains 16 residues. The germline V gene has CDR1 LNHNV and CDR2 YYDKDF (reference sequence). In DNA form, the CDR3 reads TGTGCCACTAAACCCCGGGGACGACGAAATACCGGGGAGCTGTTCTTT. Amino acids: CATKPRGRRNTGELFF.

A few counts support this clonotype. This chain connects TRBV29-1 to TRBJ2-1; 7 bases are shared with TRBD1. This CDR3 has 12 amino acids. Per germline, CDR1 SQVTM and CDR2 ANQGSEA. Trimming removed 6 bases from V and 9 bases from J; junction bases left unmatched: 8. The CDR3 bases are TGCAGCGTGGGTAAGGGGGCGGGTGAGCAGTTCTTC. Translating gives CSVGKGAGEQFF.

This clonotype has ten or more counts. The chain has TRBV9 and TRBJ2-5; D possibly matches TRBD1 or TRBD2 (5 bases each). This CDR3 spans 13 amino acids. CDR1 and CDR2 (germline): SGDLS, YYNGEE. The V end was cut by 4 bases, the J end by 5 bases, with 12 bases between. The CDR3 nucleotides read TGTGCCAGCAGCACCGGGACCATGGAGACCCAGTACTTC. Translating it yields CASSTGTMETQYF.

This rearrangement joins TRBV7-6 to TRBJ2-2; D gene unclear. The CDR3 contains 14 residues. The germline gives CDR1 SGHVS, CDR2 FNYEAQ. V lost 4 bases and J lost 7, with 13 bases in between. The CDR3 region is CASSYTYRGGELFF. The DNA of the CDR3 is TGTGCCAGCAGCTACACCTACCGAGGCGGGGAGCTGTTTTTT.

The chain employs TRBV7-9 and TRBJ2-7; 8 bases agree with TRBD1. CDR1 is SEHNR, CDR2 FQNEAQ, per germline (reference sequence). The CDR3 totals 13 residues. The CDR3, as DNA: TGCGCCAGCAGCTTCGCAGGGGGCTACCAGCAGTACGTC. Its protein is CASSFAGGYQQYV.

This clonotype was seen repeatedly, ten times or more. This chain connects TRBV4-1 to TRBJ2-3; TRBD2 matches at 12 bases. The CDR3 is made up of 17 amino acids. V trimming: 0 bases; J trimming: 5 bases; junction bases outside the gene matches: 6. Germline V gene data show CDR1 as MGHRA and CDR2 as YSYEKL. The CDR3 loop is CASSQDTTSGRKDTQYF. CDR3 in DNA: TGCGCCAGCAGCCAAGATACGACTAGCGGGAGAAAAGATACGCAGTATTTT.

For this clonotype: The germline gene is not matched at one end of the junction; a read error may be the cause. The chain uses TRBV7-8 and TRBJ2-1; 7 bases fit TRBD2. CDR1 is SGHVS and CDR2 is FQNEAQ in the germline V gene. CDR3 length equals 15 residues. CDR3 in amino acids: CASSLGGEPYNEQFF. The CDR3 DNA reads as TGTGCCAGTAGTTTGGGGGGGGAACCCTATAATGAGCAGTTCTTC.

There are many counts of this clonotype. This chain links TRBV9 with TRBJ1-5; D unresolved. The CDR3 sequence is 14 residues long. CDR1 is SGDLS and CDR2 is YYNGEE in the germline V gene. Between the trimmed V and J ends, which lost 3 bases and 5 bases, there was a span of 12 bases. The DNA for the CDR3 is TGTGCCAGCAGCGCACGGGGAGAGGATCAGCCCCAGCATTTT. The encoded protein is CASSARGEDQPQHF.

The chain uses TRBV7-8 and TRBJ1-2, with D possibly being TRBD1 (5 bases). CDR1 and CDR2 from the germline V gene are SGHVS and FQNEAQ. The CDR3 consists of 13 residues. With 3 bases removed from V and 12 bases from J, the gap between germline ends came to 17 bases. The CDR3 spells CASSFHPDGTDTF. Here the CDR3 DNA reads TGTGCCAGCAGCTTTCATCCAGACGGGACCGACACCTTC.

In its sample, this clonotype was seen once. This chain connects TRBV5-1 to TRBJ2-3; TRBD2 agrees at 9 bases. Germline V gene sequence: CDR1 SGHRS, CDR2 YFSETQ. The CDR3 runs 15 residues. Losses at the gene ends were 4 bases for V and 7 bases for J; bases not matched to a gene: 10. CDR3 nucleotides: TGCGCCAGCAGCGACTTAGCGGGAGACGTGAATACGCAGTATTTT. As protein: CASSDLAGDVNTQYF.

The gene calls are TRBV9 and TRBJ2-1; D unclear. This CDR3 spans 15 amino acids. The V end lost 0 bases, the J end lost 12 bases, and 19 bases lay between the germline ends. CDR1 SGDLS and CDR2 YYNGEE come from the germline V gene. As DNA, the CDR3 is TGTGCCAGCAGCGTAGGGACCGAGACACACTATGTGCAGTTCTTC. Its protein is CASSVGTETHYVQFF. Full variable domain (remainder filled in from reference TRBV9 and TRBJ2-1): DSGVTQTPKHLITATGQRVTLRCSPRSGDLSVYWYQQSLDQGLQFLIQYYNGEERAKGNILERFSAQQFPDLHSELNLSSLELGDSALYFCASSVGTETHYVQFFGPGTRLTVL.

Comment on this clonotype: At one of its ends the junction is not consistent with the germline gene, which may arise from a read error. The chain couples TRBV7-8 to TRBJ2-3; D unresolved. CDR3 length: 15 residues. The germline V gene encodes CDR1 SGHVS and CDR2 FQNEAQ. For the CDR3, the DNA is TGTGCCAGCAGCTTAGCGGGCGGTCCCGAAACGCAGTATTACTTC. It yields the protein CASSLAGGPETQYYF.

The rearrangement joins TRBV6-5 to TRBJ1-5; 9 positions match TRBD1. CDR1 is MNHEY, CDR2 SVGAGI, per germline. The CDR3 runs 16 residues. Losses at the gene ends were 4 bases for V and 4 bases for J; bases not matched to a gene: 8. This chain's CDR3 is CASSLTGQGLNQPQHF. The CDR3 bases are TGTGCCAGCAGTTTAACCGGACAGGGGCTGAATCAGCCCCAGCATTTT.

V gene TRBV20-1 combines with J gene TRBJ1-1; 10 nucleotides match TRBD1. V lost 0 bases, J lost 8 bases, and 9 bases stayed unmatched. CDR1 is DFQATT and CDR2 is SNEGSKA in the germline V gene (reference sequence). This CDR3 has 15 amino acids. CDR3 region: CSARDGDRGDVEAFF. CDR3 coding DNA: TGCAGTGCTAGAGACGGGGACAGGGGAGACGTCGAAGCTTTCTTT.

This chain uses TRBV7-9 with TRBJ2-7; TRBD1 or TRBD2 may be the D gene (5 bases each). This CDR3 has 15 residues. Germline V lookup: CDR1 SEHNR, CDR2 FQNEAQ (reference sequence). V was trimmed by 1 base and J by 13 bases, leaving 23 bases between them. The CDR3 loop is CASSLVGSYGANVYV. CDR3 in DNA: TGTGCCAGCAGCTTAGTGGGTAGCTACGGGGCCAACGTCTACGTC.